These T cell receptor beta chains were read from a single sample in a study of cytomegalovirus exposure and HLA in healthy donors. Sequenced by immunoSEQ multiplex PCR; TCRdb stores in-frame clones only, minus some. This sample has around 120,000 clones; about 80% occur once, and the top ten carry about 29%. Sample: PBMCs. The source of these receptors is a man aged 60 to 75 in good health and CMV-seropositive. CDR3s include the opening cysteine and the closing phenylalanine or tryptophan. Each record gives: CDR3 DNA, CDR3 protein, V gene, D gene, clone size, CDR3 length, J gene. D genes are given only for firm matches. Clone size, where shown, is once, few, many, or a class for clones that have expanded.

CDR3nt: TGTGCCAGCAGTTCAATCCAGGGGCGGTTGGGCACTGAAGCTTTCTTT
CDR3aa: CASSSIQGRLGTEAFF
v_gene: TRBV27
d_gene: -
abundance: -
len: 16
j_gene: TRBJ1-1

CDR3nt: TGCGCCAGCAGCCAATTTGTTGGGCCGAACACTGAAGCTTTCTTT
CDR3aa: CASSQFVGPNTEAFF
v_gene: TRBV5-1
d_gene: -
abundance: -
len: 15
j_gene: TRBJ1-1

CDR3nt: TGCGCCAGCTCAACAGGGCCCTACAGCTCCTACAATGAGCAGTTCTTC
CDR3aa: CASSTGPYSSYNEQFF
v_gene: TRBV10-1
d_gene: -
abundance: once
len: 16
j_gene: TRBJ2-1

CDR3nt: TGTGCCAGCAGTGAAAGGCCGAGGGAGGGTCAGCCCCAGCATTTT
CDR3aa: CASSERPREGQPQHF
v_gene: TRBV2
d_gene: -
abundance: few
len: 15
j_gene: TRBJ1-5

CDR3nt: TGTGCCAGCAGTCCGGACACAGGGGGCTACGAGCAGTACTTC
CDR3aa: CASSPDTGGYEQYF
v_gene: TRBV27
d_gene: TRBD1
abundance: few
len: 14
j_gene: TRBJ2-7

CDR3nt: TGTGCCAGCAGTTGGGGGGGCTCTCAGGAAAAACTGTTTTTT
CDR3aa: CASSWGGSQEKLFF
v_gene: TRBV28
d_gene: -
abundance: -
len: 14
j_gene: TRBJ1-4

CDR3nt: TGTGCCAGCAGTCCTCGGACAGGGGGCTCTGGCTACACCTTC
CDR3aa: CASSPRTGGSGYTF
v_gene: TRBV27
d_gene: TRBD1
abundance: -
len: 14
j_gene: TRBJ1-2

CDR3nt: TGTGCCAGCAGCTTAGGTCCAGGGTTTGACACTGAAGCTTTCTTT
CDR3aa: CASSLGPGFDTEAFF
v_gene: TRBV7-9
d_gene: -
abundance: -
len: 15
j_gene: TRBJ1-1

CDR3nt: TGTGCCAGCAGCTTAAGTCGGGAAGGGTACAATGAGCAGTTCTTC
CDR3aa: CASSLSREGYNEQFF
v_gene: TRBV7-3
d_gene: -
abundance: -
len: 15
j_gene: TRBJ2-1

CDR3nt: TGTGCCAGCAGTGGGGACACAGCTTCCTCCTACAATGAGCAGTTCTTC
CDR3aa: CASSGDTASSYNEQFF
v_gene: TRBV2
d_gene: -
abundance: -
len: 16
j_gene: TRBJ2-1

CDR3nt: TGTGCCAGCAGCTCAACAAGGACAGGGAACACCGGGGAGCTGTTTTTT
CDR3aa: CASSSTRTGNTGELFF
v_gene: TRBV7-8
d_gene: TRBD1
abundance: -
len: 16
j_gene: TRBJ2-2

CDR3nt: TGTGCCAGCACCCCAAAGGGGGCGCTTGGAAACACCATATATTTT
CDR3aa: CASTPKGALGNTIYF
v_gene: TRBV6-5
d_gene: TRBD1
abundance: once
len: 15
j_gene: TRBJ1-3

CDR3nt: TGTGCCAGCAGCGTAGAAGACCCTAGCTCCTACAATGAGCAGTTCTTC
CDR3aa: CASSVEDPSSYNEQFF
v_gene: TRBV9
d_gene: -
abundance: -
len: 16
j_gene: TRBJ2-1

CDR3nt: TGTGCCAGCAGCCTGGGACAGTCAAGGAACACTGAAGCTTTCTTT
CDR3aa: CASSLGQSRNTEAFF
v_gene: TRBV5-4
d_gene: TRBD1
abundance: -
len: 15
j_gene: TRBJ1-1

CDR3nt: TGTGCCAGCAGTTATTCAGCGGGAGGGGTCAATGAGCAGTTCTTC
CDR3aa: CASSYSAGGVNEQFF
v_gene: TRBV2
d_gene: TRBD2
abundance: -
len: 15
j_gene: TRBJ2-1

CDR3nt: TGTGCCAGCACCATTCGGGACATCTCTGGAAACACCATATATTTT
CDR3aa: CASTIRDISGNTIYF
v_gene: TRBV6-1
d_gene: -
abundance: few
len: 15
j_gene: TRBJ1-3

CDR3nt: TGTGCCAGCAGCCCCAGGACTACCCAAGAGACCCAGTACTTC
CDR3aa: CASSPRTTQETQYF
v_gene: TRBV7-8
d_gene: -
abundance: once
len: 14
j_gene: TRBJ2-5

CDR3nt: TGTGCCAGCTCACCAGAGACAGGGGCGGACAGTCAGTACTTC
CDR3aa: CASSPETGADSQYF
v_gene: TRBV18
d_gene: TRBD1
abundance: -
len: 14
j_gene: TRBJ2-4

CDR3nt: TGTGCCAGCTTGGGGCTGCGGGAAACCGGGGAGCTGTTTTTT
CDR3aa: CASLGLRETGELFF
v_gene: TRBV28
d_gene: -
abundance: -
len: 14
j_gene: TRBJ2-2

CDR3nt: TGTGCCAGCAGCCCCCGGGACAGCCCCACTGAAGCTTTCTTT
CDR3aa: CASSPRDSPTEAFF
v_gene: TRBV13
d_gene: TRBD1
abundance: -
len: 14
j_gene: TRBJ1-1

CDR3nt: TGTGCCATCAGTGCCCCGACAGGGGTCTATGGCTACACCTTC
CDR3aa: CAISAPTGVYGYTF
v_gene: TRBV10-3
d_gene: TRBD1
abundance: -
len: 14
j_gene: TRBJ1-2

CDR3nt: TGTGCTAGTGGTTTGGTAGGAGTCTACACCTTC
CDR3aa: CASGLVGVYTF
v_gene: TRBV12-5
d_gene: -
abundance: -
len: 11
j_gene: TRBJ1-2

CDR3nt: TGTGCCAGCAGCCTAGGACTAGCGGGTCCGACCGGGGAGCTGTTTTTT
CDR3aa: CASSLGLAGPTGELFF
v_gene: TRBV5-6
d_gene: TRBD2
abundance: once
len: 16
j_gene: TRBJ2-2

CDR3nt: TGTGCCAGCAGTTTAGGGGGAGGGGCGCGGATGGTGAGGGAGCTGTTTTTT
CDR3aa: CASSLGGGARMVRELFF
v_gene: TRBV28
d_gene: TRBD2
abundance: -
len: 17
j_gene: TRBJ2-2

CDR3nt: TGTGCCAGCAGCTCCGGACAGGGGATAGCCTATGGCTACACCTTC
CDR3aa: CASSSGQGIAYGYTF
v_gene: TRBV7-3
d_gene: TRBD1
abundance: -
len: 15
j_gene: TRBJ1-2

CDR3nt: TGTGCCAGTAGTATAACCGCGGCCCGACAGGGCAATCAGCCCCAGCATTTT
CDR3aa: CASSITAARQGNQPQHF
v_gene: TRBV19
d_gene: -
abundance: once
len: 17
j_gene: TRBJ1-5

CDR3nt: TGTGCCAGCAGTTCTCCTAGGGGCGGGGGGGCGGAGACCCAGTACTTC
CDR3aa: CASSSPRGGGAETQYF
v_gene: TRBV27
d_gene: TRBD2
abundance: few
len: 16
j_gene: TRBJ2-5

CDR3nt: TGTGCCTGCCATAGGGGAGGGTCAAGAGAGCAGTTCTTC
CDR3aa: CACHRGGSREQFF
v_gene: TRBV6-5
d_gene: TRBD2
abundance: -
len: 13
j_gene: TRBJ2-1

CDR3nt: TGCGCCAGCAGCTTGCTGGGGGGTCGGGGAGGGCCCCAGCATTTT
CDR3aa: CASSLLGGRGGPQHF
v_gene: TRBV5-1
d_gene: -
abundance: -
len: 15
j_gene: TRBJ1-5

CDR3nt: TGTGCCAGCAGCGTAGAACTAGGGACAGATACGCAGTATTTT
CDR3aa: CASSVELGTDTQYF
v_gene: TRBV9
d_gene: -
abundance: -
len: 14
j_gene: TRBJ2-3

CDR3nt: TGTGCCAGCAGTCCACCCGCAGGGGGGTCCCTCGGCGAGCAGTACTTC
CDR3aa: CASSPPAGGSLGEQYF
v_gene: TRBV2
d_gene: -
abundance: few
len: 16
j_gene: TRBJ2-7

CDR3nt: TGCGCCAGCAGCCAAGCATCGCCGCAGGGGAATCAGCCCCAGCATTTT
CDR3aa: CASSQASPQGNQPQHF
v_gene: TRBV4-1
d_gene: -
abundance: few
len: 16
j_gene: TRBJ1-5

CDR3nt: TGTGCCAGCAGCTCAGCGAGTACAGGGAACTATGGCTACACCTTC
CDR3aa: CASSSASTGNYGYTF
v_gene: TRBV7-3
d_gene: -
abundance: -
len: 15
j_gene: TRBJ1-2

CDR3nt: TGTGCCAGCAGTTACGAGGGAAACACCATATATTTT
CDR3aa: CASSYEGNTIYF
v_gene: TRBV6-6
d_gene: -
abundance: once
len: 12
j_gene: TRBJ1-3

CDR3nt: TGTGCCAGCAGGGGGGGTAGCAATCAGCCCCAGCATTTT
CDR3aa: CASRGGSNQPQHF
v_gene: TRBV2
d_gene: -
abundance: -
len: 13
j_gene: TRBJ1-5

CDR3nt: TGTGCCAGCAGCTTAGCCCTCCAAGAGACCCAGTACTTC
CDR3aa: CASSLALQETQYF
v_gene: TRBV7-2
d_gene: -
abundance: -
len: 13
j_gene: TRBJ2-5

CDR3nt: TGTGCCAGCAGTTTCCTCTCGACTGAAGCTTTCTTT
CDR3aa: CASSFLSTEAFF
v_gene: TRBV28
d_gene: -
abundance: few
len: 12
j_gene: TRBJ1-1

CDR3nt: TGTGCCAGCAGCTTGGGGGGTCGGACAGGACGCTACGAGCAGTACTTC
CDR3aa: CASSLGGRTGRYEQYF
v_gene: TRBV5-6
d_gene: TRBD1
abundance: -
len: 16
j_gene: TRBJ2-7

CDR3nt: TGTGCCAGCAGCATCACAGGGGTAAACCAGCCCCAGCATTTT
CDR3aa: CASSITGVNQPQHF
v_gene: TRBV13
d_gene: TRBD1
abundance: -
len: 14
j_gene: TRBJ1-5

CDR3nt: TGCGCCAGCAGCTTCACTAGCGAATCCTACAATGAGCAGTTCTTC
CDR3aa: CASSFTSESYNEQFF
v_gene: TRBV5-1
d_gene: TRBD2
abundance: -
len: 15
j_gene: TRBJ2-1

CDR3nt: TGTGCCAGCAGTAGAGGCAATGAAAAACTGTTTTTT
CDR3aa: CASSRGNEKLFF
v_gene: TRBV6-5
d_gene: -
abundance: few
len: 12
j_gene: TRBJ1-4

CDR3nt: TGTGCCAGCAGCTTAAGGGGCAGGGATCCCTATGGCTACACCTTC
CDR3aa: CASSLRGRDPYGYTF
v_gene: TRBV7-2
d_gene: -
abundance: -
len: 15
j_gene: TRBJ1-2

CDR3nt: TGTGCCAGCAGTAGGACTAGCGCTCAAGAGACCCAGTACTTC
CDR3aa: CASSRTSAQETQYF
v_gene: TRBV2
d_gene: TRBD2
abundance: few
len: 14
j_gene: TRBJ2-5

CDR3nt: TGTGCCACCTGCCCTCGAGACAACTCCTACAATGAGCAGTTCTTC
CDR3aa: CATCPRDNSYNEQFF
v_gene: TRBV6-7
d_gene: -
abundance: -
len: 15
j_gene: TRBJ2-1

CDR3nt: TGCGCCAGCAGCTTGGCTGGAGACTCCTACGAGCAGTACTTC
CDR3aa: CASSLAGDSYEQYF
v_gene: TRBV5-1
d_gene: -
abundance: few
len: 14
j_gene: TRBJ2-7

CDR3nt: TGTGCCAGCAGCTTGAGACAGAATCAGCCCCAGCATTTT
CDR3aa: CASSLRQNQPQHF
v_gene: TRBV5-8
d_gene: -
abundance: -
len: 13
j_gene: TRBJ1-5

CDR3nt: TGTGCTAGTGGTTTGGTACTGGGGACAGGGGGCTATGACACTGAAGCTTTCTTT
CDR3aa: CASGLVLGTGGYDTEAFF
v_gene: TRBV12-5
d_gene: TRBD1
abundance: -
len: 18
j_gene: TRBJ1-1

CDR3nt: TGCGCCAGCAGTTTCGGACAGTACTCCACAGATACGCAGTATTTT
CDR3aa: CASSFGQYSTDTQYF
v_gene: TRBV28
d_gene: -
abundance: once
len: 15
j_gene: TRBJ2-3

CDR3nt: TGTGCCAGCAGCTTAACACAATTGAACACTGAAGCTTTCTTT
CDR3aa: CASSLTQLNTEAFF
v_gene: TRBV11-1
d_gene: -
abundance: few
len: 14
j_gene: TRBJ1-1

CDR3nt: TGCGCCAGCAGCTTGGACGGGATGAACACTGAAGCTTTCTTT
CDR3aa: CASSLDGMNTEAFF
v_gene: TRBV5-1
d_gene: -
abundance: few
len: 14
j_gene: TRBJ1-1